Listed below are T cell receptor beta chains from one sample, sequenced in a study of cytomegalovirus exposure and HLA in healthy donors. Data came from immunoSEQ multiplex PCR; TCRdb stores just in-frame clones and leaves some out. This repertoire shows 150,000 to 200,000 clones, 85% found once; its top ten account for around a sixth. The material sequenced was PBMCs. Receptor source: a man aged 18-30 years in good health and CMV-seropositive. The CDR3 runs from the conserved cysteine through the conserved F or W. A D gene is named only where the DNA matches it firmly. The listing skips clone size in some rows; elsewhere it reads once, few, many or a size class.

j_gene: TRBJ2-7; v_gene: TRBV6-6; abundance: once; d_gene: .; CDR3nt: TGTGCCAGCAGCCCAGGGGTAGTGACCTACGAGCAGTACTTC; CDR3aa: CASSPGVVTYEQYF
j_gene: TRBJ2-1; v_gene: TRBV19; abundance: .; d_gene: .; CDR3nt: TGTGCCAGTAGGCCTAGCGCTACCTACAATGAGCAGTTCTTC; CDR3aa: CASRPSATYNEQFF
j_gene: TRBJ2-5; v_gene: TRBV28; abundance: few; d_gene: .; CDR3nt: TGTGCCAGCAGTTCCGGTTCTCGAGAGACCCAGTACTTC; CDR3aa: CASSSGSRETQYF
j_gene: TRBJ1-1; v_gene: TRBV28; abundance: many; d_gene: TRBD1; CDR3nt: TGTGCCAGCAGTCCAGCCTTGACAGGGAATGAAGCTTTCTTT; CDR3aa: CASSPALTGNEAFF
j_gene: TRBJ2-5; v_gene: TRBV7-8; abundance: .; d_gene: TRBD2; CDR3nt: TGTGCCAGCAGCCCCGGAGGACTAGCGGAAGAGACCCAGTACTTC; CDR3aa: CASSPGGLAEETQYF
j_gene: TRBJ2-7; v_gene: TRBV6-5; abundance: .; d_gene: TRBD2; CDR3nt: TGTGCCAGCAGTTACGACGCCGGGGGGTGGCAGTACTTC; CDR3aa: CASSYDAGGWQYF
j_gene: TRBJ2-2; v_gene: TRBV5-6; abundance: .; d_gene: TRBD2; CDR3nt: TGTGCCAGCAGCTTGGGACTAGCGGTCAACACCGGGGAGCTGTTTTTT; CDR3aa: CASSLGLAVNTGELFF
j_gene: TRBJ1-1; v_gene: TRBV5-1; abundance: .; d_gene: .; CDR3nt: TGCGCCAGCAGCGTAAACTCAGGGGCGGGAGCTTTCTTT; CDR3aa: CASSVNSGAGAFF
j_gene: TRBJ2-7; v_gene: TRBV2; abundance: .; d_gene: .; CDR3nt: TGTGCCAGCAGCGGGGACTACGAGCAGTACTTC; CDR3aa: CASSGDYEQYF
j_gene: TRBJ2-5; v_gene: TRBV5-4; abundance: .; d_gene: .; CDR3nt: TGTGCCAGCAGCTTGCGGGGGAGCCAAGAGACCCAGTACTTC; CDR3aa: CASSLRGSQETQYF
j_gene: TRBJ2-3; v_gene: TRBV6-5; abundance: .; d_gene: .; CDR3nt: TGTGCCAGCGGGAACCGGGACAACACAGATACGCAGTATTTT; CDR3aa: CASGNRDNTDTQYF
j_gene: TRBJ2-7; v_gene: TRBV5-1; abundance: .; d_gene: .; CDR3nt: TGCGCCAGCAGCTATACCGGGAGCGGCTCCTACGAGCAGTACTTC; CDR3aa: CASSYTGSGSYEQYF
j_gene: TRBJ2-3; v_gene: TRBV29-1; abundance: .; d_gene: .; CDR3nt: TGCAGCGTTGAGCCCCTCATTAGCGGCACAGATACGCAGTATTTT; CDR3aa: CSVEPLISGTDTQYF
j_gene: TRBJ2-3; v_gene: TRBV28; abundance: .; d_gene: TRBD1; CDR3nt: TGTGCCAGCAGTTTAGGGGACAGGGCGTATTCAGATACGCAGTATTTT; CDR3aa: CASSLGDRAYSDTQYF
j_gene: TRBJ2-7; v_gene: TRBV7-3; abundance: .; d_gene: TRBD1; CDR3nt: TGTGCCAGCAGCCACGGGACAGGGGGCCACGAGCAGTACTTC; CDR3aa: CASSHGTGGHEQYF
j_gene: TRBJ2-1; v_gene: TRBV9; abundance: once; d_gene: TRBD2; CDR3nt: TGTGCCAGCAGCACCGGGACTAGCGGGAGAACGGAGCAGTTCTTC; CDR3aa: CASSTGTSGRTEQFF
j_gene: TRBJ2-2; v_gene: TRBV23-1; abundance: .; d_gene: .; CDR3nt: TGCGCCACCGGGGTGCCTAGACAACCCGGGGAGCTGTTTTTT; CDR3aa: CATGVPRQPGELFF
j_gene: TRBJ2-7; v_gene: TRBV10-3; abundance: .; d_gene: .; CDR3nt: TGTGCCATCAACCAAGACGACTCGCTTGCCTACGAGCAGTACTTC; CDR3aa: CAINQDDSLAYEQYF
j_gene: TRBJ2-3; v_gene: TRBV18; abundance: .; d_gene: TRBD1; CDR3nt: TGTGCCAGCTCAAGGGGGCCGGACGCAGATACGCAGTATTTT; CDR3aa: CASSRGPDADTQYF
j_gene: TRBJ2-2; v_gene: TRBV6-5; abundance: .; d_gene: TRBD2; CDR3nt: TGTGCCAGCAGTTTCCTAACTAGCGCCGGCACCGGGGAGCTGTTTTTT; CDR3aa: CASSFLTSAGTGELFF
j_gene: TRBJ2-5; v_gene: TRBV2; abundance: .; d_gene: .; CDR3nt: TGTGCCAGCAGTGCCTCTACTAGCCAAGAGACCCAGTACTTC; CDR3aa: CASSASTSQETQYF
j_gene: TRBJ2-1; v_gene: TRBV4-1; abundance: .; d_gene: TRBD2; CDR3nt: TGCGCCAGCAGCCAAGGGGCTAGCGGGGGGTACAATGAGCAGTTCTTC; CDR3aa: CASSQGASGGYNEQFF
j_gene: TRBJ2-6; v_gene: TRBV9; abundance: .; d_gene: TRBD1; CDR3nt: TGTGCCAGCAGCGCGTTCTCCGGGACAGGCTCTGGGGCCAACGTCCTGACTTTC; CDR3aa: CASSAFSGTGSGANVLTF
j_gene: TRBJ2-3; v_gene: TRBV13; abundance: .; d_gene: TRBD1; CDR3nt: TGTGCCAGCAGCTTAAGACAGGGTCCAGATACGCAGTATTTT; CDR3aa: CASSLRQGPDTQYF
j_gene: TRBJ2-5; v_gene: TRBV2; abundance: .; d_gene: TRBD2; CDR3nt: TGTGCCAGCAGTACCGGGACTAGCGGACAAGAGACCCAGTACTTC; CDR3aa: CASSTGTSGQETQYF
j_gene: TRBJ1-2; v_gene: TRBV28; abundance: .; d_gene: .; CDR3nt: TGTGCCAGCAGCCAGGACAGCTATGGCTACACCTTC; CDR3aa: CASSQDSYGYTF
j_gene: TRBJ1-2; v_gene: TRBV28; abundance: .; d_gene: .; CDR3nt: TGTGCCAGCAGTCAGAATGGCTACACCTTC; CDR3aa: CASSQNGYTF
j_gene: TRBJ2-7; v_gene: TRBV28; abundance: once; d_gene: .; CDR3nt: TGTGCCACCGCCGAGCCGGTCTACGAGCAGTACTTC; CDR3aa: CATAEPVYEQYF
j_gene: TRBJ2-1; v_gene: TRBV5-1; abundance: .; d_gene: TRBD2; CDR3nt: TGCGCCAGCAGAGTAGCGGGAGTAGGAGAGCAGTTCTTC; CDR3aa: CASRVAGVGEQFF
j_gene: TRBJ1-2; v_gene: TRBV4-2; abundance: few; d_gene: .; CDR3nt: TGTGCCAGCAGCCAAGGAGGGGAGGTATGGGGCTACACCTTC; CDR3aa: CASSQGGEVWGYTF
j_gene: TRBJ1-6; v_gene: TRBV5-4; abundance: .; d_gene: TRBD1; CDR3nt: TGTGCCAGCAGCTTGGGTGGGGGACAGGGAAATTCACCCCTCCACTTT; CDR3aa: CASSLGGGQGNSPLHF
j_gene: TRBJ1-1; v_gene: TRBV5-1; abundance: .; d_gene: .; CDR3nt: TGCGCCAGCAGCTTGTCTGGGCAGGGGCCGAACACTGAAGCTTTCTTT; CDR3aa: CASSLSGQGPNTEAFF
j_gene: TRBJ2-7; v_gene: TRBV10-3; abundance: .; d_gene: TRBD2; CDR3nt: TGTGCCCGAGGACTAGCGGTGTACGAGCAGTACTTC; CDR3aa: CARGLAVYEQYF
j_gene: TRBJ2-1; v_gene: TRBV28; abundance: .; d_gene: .; CDR3nt: TGTGCCAGCAGTTTTTACAGCTCCTACAATGAGCAGTTCTTC; CDR3aa: CASSFYSSYNEQFF
j_gene: TRBJ2-7; v_gene: TRBV13; abundance: few; d_gene: .; CDR3nt: TGTGCCAGCAGCGGGTCTCAGGCCTACGAGCAGTACTTC; CDR3aa: CASSGSQAYEQYF
j_gene: TRBJ1-1; v_gene: TRBV6-1; abundance: .; d_gene: TRBD1; CDR3nt: TGTGCCAGCAGTGAAGCGGGGACAGGTAAAAACACTGAAGCTTTCTTT; CDR3aa: CASSEAGTGKNTEAFF
j_gene: TRBJ1-1; v_gene: TRBV18; abundance: .; d_gene: .; CDR3nt: TGTGCCAGCTCACCCGGGGGGTGGACTGAAGCTTTCTTT; CDR3aa: CASSPGGWTEAFF
j_gene: TRBJ2-5; v_gene: TRBV5-6; abundance: .; d_gene: .; CDR3nt: TGTGCCAGCAGCTTTCAGGGGACGGAGACCCAGTACTTC; CDR3aa: CASSFQGTETQYF
j_gene: TRBJ2-3; v_gene: TRBV23-1; abundance: once; d_gene: TRBD2; CDR3nt: TGCGCCAGCAGTCAGGTGAGCGGGGTGTCAGATACGCAGTATTTT; CDR3aa: CASSQVSGVSDTQYF
j_gene: TRBJ2-3; v_gene: TRBV4-1; abundance: .; d_gene: .; CDR3nt: TGCGCCAGCAGCCAATTACCTTCCGGGACATTTTCTCTCACAGATACGCAGTATTTT; CDR3aa: CASSQLPSGTFSLTDTQYF
j_gene: TRBJ2-7; v_gene: TRBV7-2; abundance: .; d_gene: .; CDR3nt: TGTGCCAGCAGCTCCCAGCGCGGCTCCTACGAGCAGTACTTC; CDR3aa: CASSSQRGSYEQYF